This entry describes one T cell receptor (beta chain). Its antigen remains undetermined. No quality values exist for individual bases; no much larger clone is one base distant. Per the germline V gene (reference sequence), LNHDA is the CDR1 and SQIVND is the CDR2. Relative to germline, V is missing 6 bases and J is missing 4 bases, with 8 bases of the junction outside any gene match. Including cysteine and phenylalanine, the CDR3 has 14 amino acids. The sequence is cut down to CDR3 DNA, 42 bases in frame from base 1. This entry comes from a study of cytomegalovirus exposure and HLA in healthy donors (TCRdb year 2017). As for the study more broadly: In an earlier analysis of approximately 640 of the donors, 276 Gb of sequence data and 90 million to 120 million unique TCR beta sequences from about 190 million T cells were reported. Approximately 300 gigabases of sequencing data and approximately 84 million unique TCR sequences were included in an early release covering around 600 HLA-typed donors. Of the roughly 410 genotyped donors, 81% were placed in the genetic ancestry cluster associated with self-reported Caucasian donors. The study aimed to test whether cataloging public T cell receptors could reveal signatures of past pathogen exposure. The T cell repertoires of roughly 660 subjects were profiled by immunosequencing and related to cytomegalovirus serostatus. In addition to the first cohort of several hundred subjects, a separate validation cohort of 120 different subjects was used. The study combined high-throughput TCR immunosequencing, statistical association of individual TCRs with disease status, and machine learning to predict cytomegalovirus infection status. A later analysis re-analyzed previously published TCR beta repertoires from 666 donors and added high-resolution HLA genotyping to study TCR occurrence patterns. Rather than using new phenotypic data, the later analysis identified candidate immune exposures from TCR beta sequences and from how often those sequences occurred across donors. In an earlier analysis of a few hundred of the donors, high-throughput TCR beta sequencing was used to judge whether each TCR beta V gene segment behaved as functional or pseudogenic. Donor age, sex, ethnicity and CMV serostatus were collected together with the repertoire data. Genome-wide SNP genotypes for about 65% of the 666 donors were used in a later genetic analysis, which treated that subset as a discovery cohort. All discovery cohort repertoires had been generated on a single sequencing platform. Class I and class II HLA loci were covered by the typing at four-digit resolution. Typing coverage differed by locus: A, B, C, DRB1 and DQB1 were typed in about 620-640 donors, DQA1 in 500 to 550, DPA1 in nearly 610, and DPB1 in roughly 450. A handful of DR-DQ haplotypes were handled as single units for association and clustering because linkage in the cohort was strong. Across roughly 420 genotyped donors of the cohort, an average of roughly 200,000 unique TCR beta nucleotide sequences per donor were sequenced, and 15% to 20% of those sequences were non-productive.

The cohort comprised some 680 healthy bone marrow donors. At the time of sampling, every cohort member was nominally healthy, though immune exposures that went unrecorded were likely present. The donor tested CMV seropositive, placing the donor among the 290 or so seropositive members of the cohort. Each donor provided a peripheral blood sample, and peripheral blood mononuclear cells were used for TCR beta sequencing. Genomic DNA extraction from the blood cell samples was performed with the Qiagen DNeasy Blood Extraction Kit. The method behind the library was the immunoSEQ multiplex PCR assay. The multiplex PCR relied on a mix of 60 forward primers for TCR Vbeta segments and 13 reverse primers for TCR Jbeta segments. A multiplex PCR assay on genomic DNA amplified the CDR3 region of rearranged TCR beta genes. Amplified TCR beta libraries were sequenced as 87-base-pair reads on the Illumina HiSeq System. The paper's data handling went like this. A later analysis counted about 82 million unique TCR beta chains across the 666 repertoires, and 9.5 million to 11 million of these chains were shared by at least two donors. To remove PCR and sequencing errors, raw reads were error-corrected and collapsed into unique sequences using a nearest-neighbor algorithm that merged closely related sequences. To assign V, D and J gene segments, CDR3 sequences were aligned to IMGT reference sequences. Each retained sequence needed at least a six-nucleotide match to both a V gene segment and a J gene segment. Rearrangements were called productive when the CDR3 lacked stop codons and stayed in frame with V and J; all others were non-productive. Following IMGT convention, CDR3 was defined as the stretch from the second conserved V-encoded cysteine up to the conserved J-encoded phenylalanine. The earlier analysis of 550 to 650 of the donors excluded any sequence lacking an unambiguous match to a single V gene segment. An earlier analysis of roughly 590 of the donors called V segments functional above 56.7% productive rearrangements and segregating when the between-donor standard deviation exceeded 5%. A statistical classification framework was built for diagnosing cytomegalovirus status from the catalog of TCR beta chain sequences. A later analysis assigned V and J genes by comparing TCR nucleotide sequences with IMGT/GENE-DB human TR gene sequences. In a later analysis, CDR3 sequences and most-parsimonious VDJ recombination scenarios were assigned using the TCRdist pipeline. In a later analysis, every TCR beta chain was defined by the combination of its CDR3 amino acid sequence and its V-gene family, and reads without a unique V-gene family were dropped. To address suspected cross-contamination and a sequencing artifact, a later analysis removed several hundred highly shared, low-generation-probability nucleotide sequences. In a later analysis, a clonal expansion index was calculated for each public chain from normalized within-repertoire ranks of inferred template counts. In a later analysis, generation probabilities were computed using a VDJ recombination model fitted to out-of-frame rearrangements, and the results were checked against IGoR. A later analysis scored TCR-TCR, TCR-HLA and TCR-CMV co-occurrence with hypergeometric tests, applying a repertoire-size bias correction to TCR pairs. In a later analysis, false discovery rates were estimated by permuting HLA or CMV assignments 20 times. A later analysis grouped co-occurring TCRs with DBSCAN, adding TCRdist sequence similarity when clustering within HLA-allele-positive subsets. Co-occurrence clustering excluded repertoires with fewer than 30,000 or more than 120,000 public chains, plus five with anomalous nucleotide sharing. The table was pulled from immuneACCESS by TCRdb, which kept in-frame rearrangements only. Such tables lose some clones; where checked, under half of the loss comes from unresolved V genes, and the rest has no known cause. The DNA was the basis for D and trimming; V, J and clone size are from that table. A total of hundreds of thousands of clones appear in this sample, roughly 87% of them only once. About 6.4% of the sample comes from the top ten.

Results and caveats for the whole study, not just this receptor: According to the authors, the approach could potentially be generalized to other disease states and immunological phenotypes. The earlier analysis of about 600 of the donors excluded roughly 17 rarely observed V segments, including chromosome 9 orphons, because counts were too low. Most TCR sequences were observed very rarely across donors, whereas some public TCRs were present in many individuals. Compared with equally common non-associated chains, HLA-associated TCR beta chains in a later analysis were more clonally expanded and had lower generation probabilities. In a later analysis, most CMV-associated TCR beta chains were found to appear HLA-restricted, with HLA associations seemingly driven largely by CMV exposure. For the cohort, immune exposure information was limited to CMV serostatus. Presence/absence analyses assumed roughly uniform sequencing depth across donors, an assumption that may not hold. A later genetic analysis associated a missense DCLRE1C variant with V-gene and J-gene trimming of TCR beta chains, and an independent cohort replicated the association. The study gave a list of roughly 150 TCR beta chains associated with cytomegalovirus. In a later analysis, the rate of TCR association differed among HLA loci, with DRB1 alleles having the most associated TCRs and HLA-C alleles having the fewest. A further reported finding was that TCR beta sequences accurately predicted the HLA-A and HLA-B alleles for most subjects in the first cohort. Broadly in line with IMGT annotations, most TCR beta V segments showed up in productive rearrangements about 87% or about 30% of the time in an earlier analysis of 587 of the donors. When HLA alleles, especially DR and DQ, strongly co-occurred, attributing TCR associations to individual alleles was difficult. A cluster of highly shared sequence variants was judged likely to represent a technical artifact of the sequencing pipeline. A few of the identified cytomegalovirus-associated TCR beta chains were confirmed in vitro to be specific for cytomegalovirus antigens. Specific HLA alleles were associated with more than 15,000 TCR beta sequences at a false discovery rate of 0.05 in a later analysis. Because the 87-base-pair reads could not distinguish some IMGT-functional V segments, including TRBV6-2 and TRBV6-3, those segments were excluded. Linkage disequilibrium might explain the correlated functional status among segregating V segments, but an unknown experimental factor could not be excluded. The classifier was reported to diagnose cytomegalovirus status with high specificity and sensitivity in both the original and validation cohorts. Only TCR beta chains were sequenced in this cohort, and the absence of alpha or paired-chain data limited detectable features. According to a later genetic analysis, donors in an Asian-associated ancestry cluster had fewer N-insertions in productive TCRs than the approximately 630-donor mean. In a later analysis, several top co-occurrence clusters were reported to appear linked to parvovirus B19, influenza, CMV and Epstein-Barr virus. Because HLA typing was unavailable for some donors at each locus, only the typed subset was used in association tests.

Source material: PBMCs. This receptor was obtained from a middle-aged man in good health and CMV-seropositive. The sequence joins TRBV19 to TRBJ1-2, with 7 middle bases fitting TRBD1. The bases are TGTGCCAGTAGCCCCCCGACAGGGATCTATGGCTACACCTTC. This translates into CASSPPTGIYGYTF.